The T cell receptor beta chain described here comes from a study of T-cell reconstitution after alpha-beta-depleted transplantation in children. Study observations and caveats: There were reportedly several hundred expanded graft clones from which alpha-beta T cells came about two months after transplant.

Unique molecular identifiers tagged the TCRbeta library. Each CDR3 protein gets one entry after TCRdb re-called the PCR reads with MiXCR. The table lists some 200,000 distinct CDR3 sequences, roughly 8.1% of them singletons. V was pared by 3 bases and J by 5 bases, with 7 bases between. Germline V gene lookup returns CDR1 DFQATT and CDR2 SNEGSKA (reference sequence). The CDR3 is made up of 11 amino acids. This clonotype turned up a few times. Its antigen is undetermined. This rearrangement joins TRBV20-1 to TRBJ2-5; no reliable D call. The source of this sequence is a male patient under 10 years old who had a stem cell transplant for acute myeloid leukemia, so the T cells may come from the graft donor. Source: PBMCs, mostly from graft donor cells, taken 360 days after TCRalphabeta/CD19-depleted stem cell transplant. CDR3 amino acids: CSASVEETQYF. CDR3 nucleotide sequence: TGCAGTGCTAGCGTCGAGGAGACCCAGTACTTC.